This T cell receptor beta chain was retrieved from a study of blood T cells in healthy people across ages. V lost 1 base to trimming and J lost 7 bases, with 14 bases between them. CDR1 and CDR2 (germline): SGHRS, YFSETQ. This CDR3 region has 14 residues. Note on this clonotype: Its specificity is not known.

Isolated PBMCs totaled at least 7 million in each sample. For the second PCR, which ran for about 6 to 11 cycles, a sample-barcoded 5' primer and a J-beta primer mix were used. TCRdb fed the 5' RACE reads into MiXCR, producing one record per CDR3 protein. The sample yields some 690,000 distinct CDR3 sequences, roughly 20% seen once. Regarding the study as a whole: Among T cells, TCR beta diversity per million cells dropped roughly linearly as age rose. Those diversity estimates obtained from one million T cells were thought to be underestimates. The long-lived group displayed more naive CD4+ cells, plus higher diversity, than the aged donors did.

This receptor was obtained from a man in his sixties or seventies in good health. This chain joins TRBV5-1 and TRBJ1-2; the D is unclear. Sequenced sample: blood. The CDR3 DNA reads as TGCGCCAGCAGCTTGATGACGGATAGCGGTGGCTACACCTTC. It codes for CASSLMTDSGGYTF. Full variable domain (rest looked up from reference TRBV5-1 and TRBJ1-2): KAGVTQTPRYLIKTRGQQVTLSCSPISGHRSVSWYQQTPGQGLQFLFEYFSETQRNKGNFPGRFSGRQFSNSRSEMNVSTLELGDSALYLCASSLMTDSGGYTFGSGTRLTVV.